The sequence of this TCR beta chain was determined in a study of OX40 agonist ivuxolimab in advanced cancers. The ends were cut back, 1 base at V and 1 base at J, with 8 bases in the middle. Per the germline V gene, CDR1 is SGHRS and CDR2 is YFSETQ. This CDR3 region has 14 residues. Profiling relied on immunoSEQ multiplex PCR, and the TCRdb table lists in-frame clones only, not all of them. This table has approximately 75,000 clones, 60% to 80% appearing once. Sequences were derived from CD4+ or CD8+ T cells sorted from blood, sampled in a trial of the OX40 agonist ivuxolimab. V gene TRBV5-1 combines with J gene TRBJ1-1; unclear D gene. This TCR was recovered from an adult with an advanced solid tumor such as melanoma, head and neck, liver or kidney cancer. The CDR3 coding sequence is TGCGCCAGCAGCTTGTACAGCCCGAACACTGAAGCTTTCTTT. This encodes CASSLYSPNTEAFF.